This T cell receptor beta chain was obtained from a study of graft-versus-host responses after intestinal transplantation. The wider study: Grafts that recipients had were multivisceral, liver-intestinal, or isolated intestinal transplants. After anti-thymocyte globulin induction, recipients took tacrolimus and steroids for 3 to 4 years.

CDR1 and CDR2 (germline): SGHNT, YENEEA. With 5 bases removed from V and 0 bases from J, the gap between germline ends came to 18 bases. CDR3 length: 17 residues. On this clone itself: Its antigen is not known.

The data were produced by immunoSEQ multiplex PCR, yet TCRdb's version contains in-frame clones alone and is incomplete. This table holds nearly 110,000 clones, roughly 87% found once. General study results and limits: Early post-transplant HvG declines were associated with peak circulating GvH clone levels.

The rearrangement links TRBV11-3 to TRBJ2-3; D possibly corresponds to TRBD1 (6 bases). This receptor was identified in a human donor who was the organ donor for an intestinal transplant. The specimen comprised unstimulated CD4+ T cells sorted from spleen or lymph node cells, sampled before transplant. CDR3 loop: CASSVTFGTQSTDTQYF. CDR3 bases: TGTGCCAGCAGCGTCACCTTCGGGACACAGAGCACAGATACGCAGTATTTT. The full variable domain, completed using reference TRBV11-3 and TRBJ2-3, is EAGVVQSPRYKIIEKKQPVAFWCNPISGHNTLYWYLQNLGQGPELLIRYENEEAVDDSQLPKDRFSAERLKGVDSTLKIQPAELGDSAVYLCASSVTFGTQSTDTQYFGPGTRLTVL.